This TCR beta chain was observed in a study of blood T cell repertoires in COVID-19 (dated by TCRdb to the early 2020s). About the full investigation: Samples from collaborators originated in the United States, Italy and Spain and spanned both the acute and convalescent phases of COVID-19. Where available, HLA class I and class II types were obtained from metadata supplied by the sample provider rather than from assay-based typing. The prospective study material was composed of cDNA or gDNA derived from T cells, B-cell-depleted T cells, or PBMCs. Sample metadata almost always included a de-identified subject ID, COVID-19 status, age in years and sex. Samples were obtained from the ongoing ImmuneRACE study (first 160 participants) and from about 1,300 subjects provided by 6 global collaborators. The dataset comprised deeply sampled blood TCRbeta repertoires from subjects exposed to, actively infected with, or recovered from COVID-19. A freely available public database, intended as a resource for researchers studying the immune response to SARS-CoV-2, is where the repertoires were released. Points the paper makes about the study in general: The quantity of clinical and demographic metadata differed by source and by participant and was supplied without curation.

In regard to this clone: It has no known antigen specificity. Base qualities are missing; no much larger clone stands one base away.

The immunoSEQ Assay, a bias-controlled multiplex PCR, was used to amplify TCRbeta CDR3 regions from genomic DNA. From the authors' description of their analysis: The number of nucleated cells in each sample was estimated from the amplification of reference gene primers within the assay. To quantify the absolute abundance of each unique TCRbeta CDR3 rearrangement, sequence reads were collapsed and filtered. For each sample, productive Simpson clonality was calculated as the square root of Simpson's diversity index over productive rearrangements. Drawn from immuneACCESS, this table holds only the in-frame rearrangements with V and J called that TCRdb kept. Clones are partly lost; checked studies trace under half to an unresolved V gene and leave the rest unexplained. V and J calls and clone size come straight from that table; D and trimming were deduced from the DNA. The sample table lists about half a million clones, more than 85% of them with a count of one. The ten biggest clones cover 8% to 9.5% of the sample.

Trimming takes 0 bases from V and 7 bases from J, and the germline ends sit 7 bases apart. Its CDR3 holds 13 amino acids, cysteine through phenylalanine. Only the CDR3 region is kept as DNA, spanning 39 bases read in frame from base 1. For CDR1 and CDR2, the germline V gene lists KGHSH and LQKENI. Participants in the prospective study were aged 18 to 89 years, lived in 20 to 25 United States geographic areas, and enrolled through a virtual design. To assign participants to cohorts, the prospective study relied on clinical history that participants themselves reported in a screening survey and a study questionnaire. Recovered participants in ImmuneRACE Cohort 3 were defined by two consecutive negative NP/OP PCR tests, clearance by a healthcare professional, or resolution of symptoms. Each participant in the prospective study had whole blood, serum and a nasopharyngeal or oropharyngeal swab collected by mobile phlebotomists. Prospective study participants could optionally give additional blood draws and questionnaires over an approximately 2-month period. Before DNA extraction, prospective study blood samples were shipped either frozen or at room temperature.

The material sequenced was PBMCs or T cells enriched from blood (not recorded which). The chain joins TRBV18 to TRBJ2-1; no confident D gene assignment can be made. The origin of this receptor is an older woman who had recovered from COVID-19. The CDR3 region: CASSPPSFNEQFF. The DNA is TGTGCCAGCTCACCACCGTCGTTTAATGAGCAGTTCTTC. Extended through the reference TRBV18 and TRBJ2-1 proteins, this CDR3 yields the full variable domain: NAGVMQNPRHLVRRRGQEARLRCSPMKGHSHVYWYRQLPEEGLKFMVYLQKENIIDESGMPKERFSAEFPKEGPSILRIQQVVRGDSAAYFCASSPPSFNEQFFGPGTRLTVL.